The 11 T cell receptor beta chains presented below share a single source sample, sequenced in a study of T cells in Graves' hyperthyroidism and ophthalmopathy. There were TCR beta CDR3 regions amplified from RNA transcripts. Using the HTBI primer set, a first-round RT-PCR was run on the TCR CDR3. TCRdb re-derived calls from the multiplex PCR reads in MiXCR, one entry per CDR3 protein. The sample consists of 400,000 to 550,000 distinct CDR3 sequences, roughly a quarter of them appearing once. The sequencing input was blood. The receptors were sampled from a woman aged 25 to 39 with Graves' ophthalmopathy.

The genes are TRBV30 and TRBJ1-5; TRBD1 is a possible D gene (5 bases). Germline V CDR1 and CDR2: GTSNPN, SVGIG (reference sequence). V lost 2 bases, J lost 6 bases, and 17 bases lay in between. This CDR3 is 15 amino acids long. CDR3 residues: CAWSSINWDGQPQHF. CDR3 bases: TGTGCCTGGAGTTCGATTAACTGGGACGGTCAGCCCCAGCATTTT.

V gene TRBV19 combines with J gene TRBJ2-5, with no clear D. Trimming took 7 bases from V and 2 from J, leaving 14 bases between them. The CDR3 length is 14 residues. CDR1 is LNHDA, CDR2 SQIVND, per germline (reference sequence). CDR3 nucleotides: TGTGCCAGTACGGCAGGAAACGCTCAAGAGACCCAGTACTTC. Protein product: CASTAGNAQETQYF.

This clonotype was detected ten times or more. The chain couples TRBV18 to TRBJ2-5; a possible D gene is TRBD2 (5 bases). With 2 bases removed from V and 2 bases from J, the gap between germline ends came to 12 bases. The CDR3 is 15 residues long. Germline CDR1 reads KGHSH; CDR2 reads LQKENI. The CDR3 DNA follows: TGTGCCAGCTCACCATTTTCGGACTTACAAGAGACCCAGTACTTC. This sequence encodes CASSPFSDLQETQYF.

The table lists this clonotype with many counts. J is TRBJ2-2 and V is TRBV5-1; D gene unclear. Germline CDR1 reads SGHRS; CDR2 reads YFSETQ. Trimming removed 0 bases from V and 3 bases from J, with 12 bases in between. The CDR3 is 16 residues long. The CDR3, as DNA: TGCGCCAGCAGCTTGGATCATCCCCCTGACACCGGGGAGCTGTTTTTT. Encoded protein: CASSLDHPPDTGELFF.

With regard to this clonotype: Just one base apart from a much larger clone, this may be a read error. The chain has TRBV12-3 or TRBV12-4 and TRBJ2-7; TRBD1 aligns across 7 bases. This CDR3 is built from 13 residues. The V gene end was trimmed by 5 bases and the J gene end by 2 bases; junction bases not matched to a gene: 3. The CDR3 DNA is TGTGCCAGCAGTACGACAGGGCCCTACGAGCAGTACTTC. Its protein product is CASSTTGPYEQYF.

This clonotype was recorded at least ten times. The V call is TRBV6-2 or TRBV6-3, the J call TRBJ2-5; D could derive from TRBD1 or TRBD2 (6 bases each). The CDR3 runs to 15 residues. The germline gives CDR1 MNHEY, CDR2 SVGEGT. The V gene lost 2 bases and the J gene lost 4 bases, with 14 bases spanning the gap. Here the CDR3 reads CASSYGQGRRETQYF. Here the CDR3 DNA reads TGTGCCAGCAGTTACGGTCAGGGGAGGCGAGAGACCCAGTACTTC.

There are many counts of this clonotype. The chain is built from TRBV7-8 and TRBJ2-7; TRBD2 matches 8 bases. V was pared by 4 bases and J by 0 bases, with 2 bases of the junction left unmatched. The CDR3 is 14 amino acids. Germline CDR1 is SGHVS and CDR2 is FQNEAQ. The CDR3 region has the DNA TGTGCCAGCAGCTCCGGGGGGGCCTCCTACGAGCAGTACTTC. Amino acid sequence: CASSSGGASYEQYF.

This clonotype has a single count. The rearrangement links TRBV10-3 to TRBJ2-2; tentative D call: TRBD2 (6 bases). This CDR3 is built from 15 residues. V was cut by 6 bases and J by 1 base, with 12 bases left in between. Germline V gene sequence: CDR1 ENHRY, CDR2 SYGVKD. The CDR3 DNA reads as TGTGCCATCAGGAGGACTACTCTGAACACCGGGGAGCTGTTTTTT. Translating gives CAIRRTTLNTGELFF.

In its sample, this clonotype was seen many times. The chain uses TRBV27 and TRBJ1-2, with 9 bases aligning to TRBD1. CDR1 is MNHEY, CDR2 SMNVEV, per germline (reference sequence). This CDR3 is 13 amino acids long. Unmatched junction bases numbered 6, after V lost 5 bases and J lost 8 bases. Here the CDR3 reads CASSKQGAIGYTF. CDR3 coding DNA: TGTGCCAGCAGTAAACAGGGGGCGATCGGCTACACCTTC.

This clonotype was recorded many times. V gene TRBV6-1 combines with J gene TRBJ2-2; D call uncertain. Germline CDR1 and CDR2: MNHNS and SASEGT. V gave up 5 bases and J gave up 3 bases, with 7 bases separating them. This CDR3 spans 13 amino acids. CDR3 protein: CASSRWDTGELFF. The CDR3, as DNA: TGTGCCAGCAGTCGGTGGGACACCGGGGAGCTGTTTTTT.

This chain links TRBV3-1 with TRBJ1-1; weak D call: TRBD1 (6 bases). V was shortened by 0 bases and J by 11 bases, with 19 bases between the two germline ends. This CDR3 is built from 15 residues. Looked up from germline, CDR1 is LGHDT and CDR2 is YNNKEL (reference sequence). CDR3 nucleotides: TGTGCCAGCAGCCAAGATACAGGGATGGGGTCGTGGGCTTTCTTT. The encoded protein is CASSQDTGMGSWAFF.